The 28 T cell receptor beta chains listed next were all sequenced from one sample in a study of radiotherapy plus CTLA-4 blockade in lung cancer. TCRdb's table, derived via immunoSEQ multiplex PCR, lists solely in-frame clones and lacks some. The table has under 110,000 clones, more than 75% seen once; the top ten hold about 2.2%. The input for sequencing was peripheral blood, taken from a patient treated with radiotherapy plus ipilimumab. These receptors came from a human donor with non-small cell lung cancer that progressed on radiotherapy plus ipilimumab. Some clones in this sample may be carry-over from other donors' samples.

The chain recombines TRBV11-2 with TRBJ1-5; 7 nucleotides line up with TRBD1. The junction had 0 bases not matched to a gene; V was cut back by 1 base and J by 6 bases. Germline CDR1 and CDR2: SGHAT and FQNNGV. CDR3 length: 13 residues. CDR3 bases: TGTGCCAGCAGCTTAGCAGGGGGTCAGCCCCAGCATTTT. As protein: CASSLAGGQPQHF.

The chain uses TRBV18 and TRBJ1-2, with 7 bases matching TRBD1. V trimming: 0 bases; J trimming: 5 bases; junction bases outside the gene matches: 6. CDR1 KGHSH and CDR2 LQKENI come from the germline V gene. The CDR3 covers 15 residues. The CDR3 nucleotides are TGTGCCAGCTCACCACCCGACAGGGCAGGGTATGGCTACACCTTC. It translates to CASSPPDRAGYGYTF.

The chain combines TRBV5-1 with TRBJ2-7; 10 nucleotides agree with TRBD2. The junction had 12 bases not matched to a gene; V was cut back by 4 bases and J by 2 bases. CDR3 length equals 17 residues. Germline-derived CDR1 and CDR2 are SGHRS and YFSETQ. CDR3 nucleotides: TGCGCCAGCAGCCTAGCTAGCGGGGGCCGAACAACCTACGAGCAGTACTTC. Its protein product is CASSLASGGRTTYEQYF. Based on the CDR3 plus reference TRBV5-1 and TRBJ2-7, the full variable domain is KAGVTQTPRYLIKTRGQQVTLSCSPISGHRSVSWYQQTPGQGLQFLFEYFSETQRNKGNFPGRFSGRQFSNSRSEMNVSTLELGDSALYLCASSLASGGRTTYEQYFGPGTRLTVT.

The rearrangement links TRBV29-1 to TRBJ2-7, with 8 bases that match TRBD1. The CDR3 consists of 12 residues. Looked up from germline, CDR1 is SQVTM and CDR2 is ANQGSEA. After removal of 0 bases from V and 11 bases from J, the junction contained 6 bases not matched to a gene. The CDR3 DNA reads as TGCAGCGTTGAAGAGGAAGAGACAGGGGAGTACTTC. It is translated as CSVEEEETGEYF.

The chain uses TRBV27 and TRBJ2-2, with TRBD1 matching over 7 bases. V shed 6 bases and J 0 bases; nucleotides not matched to a gene: 4. Germline V lookup: CDR1 MNHEY, CDR2 SMNVEV (reference sequence). CDR3 length equals 15 residues. The CDR3 protein is CASRRDRSNTGELFF. The CDR3 nucleotides are TGTGCCAGCAGGAGGGACAGATCGAACACCGGGGAGCTGTTTTTT.

The chain carries TRBV29-1 and TRBJ2-7; TRBD1 matches 9 bases. Germline CDR1 and CDR2: SQVTM and ANQGSEA. This CDR3 region has 13 residues. Losses at the gene ends were 8 bases for V and 3 bases for J; bases not matched to a gene: 8. The CDR3 region is CSIGPGQGYEQYF. The CDR3 coding sequence is TGCAGCATCGGCCCGGGACAGGGCTACGAGCAGTACTTC.

This clone occurred a few times. The CDR3 DNA reads as TGTGCCATCAGTGAGTCTAGCGAGCAGTACTTC. Translated: CAISESSEQYF. The rearrangement joins TRBV10-3 to TRBJ2-7, with no clear D. V lost 0 bases, J lost 6 bases, and 3 bases lay in between. The CDR3 is 11 residues long. The germline gives CDR1 ENHRY, CDR2 SYGVKD.

This chain joins TRBV6-5 and TRBJ1-1; possibly TRBD1 for D (5 bases). The CDR3 spans 15 residues. The ends were cut back, 2 bases at V and 1 base at J, with 11 bases in the middle. Germline CDR1 reads MNHEY; CDR2 reads SVGAGI. CDR3 sequence: CASSYTLGGNTEAFF. In nucleotides, the CDR3 is TGTGCCAGCAGTTACACGCTCGGGGGGAACACTGAAGCTTTCTTT.

The CDR3 DNA reads TGCAGCGTAAACAGGGGGGGGCCGAATGAAAAACTGTTTTTT. As protein: CSVNRGGPNEKLFF. V and J are TRBV29-1 and TRBJ1-4, with 8 bases lining up with TRBD1. CDR1 and CDR2 from the germline V gene are SQVTM and ANQGSEA. The junction had 8 bases not matched to a gene; V was cut back by 6 bases and J by 5 bases. The CDR3 covers 14 residues.

The genes are TRBV7-3 and TRBJ2-3; the D call may be TRBD1 or TRBD2 (5 bases each). Germline lookup yields CDR1 SGHTA and CDR2 FQGTGA. This CDR3 is 14 amino acids long. The V gene lost 5 bases and the J gene lost 1 base, with 10 bases spanning the gap. CDR3: CASSGTGRTDTQYF. CDR3 nucleotide sequence: TGTGCCAGCAGCGGAACGGGGCGCACAGATACGCAGTATTTT.

The chain has TRBV7-2 and TRBJ2-3, with 7 bases identical to TRBD2. This CDR3 contains 13 residues. Germline V gene lookup returns CDR1 SGHTA and CDR2 FQGNSA. V lost 5 bases and J lost 7; bases outside the gene matches: 6. The CDR3 DNA sequence: TGTGCCAGCAGCCGTCTAGCGGACAATACGCAGTATTTT. This encodes CASSRLADNTQYF.

This clone was detected only once. The chain joins TRBV4-3 to TRBJ2-5; a weak D match, TRBD1 (6 bases). The V gene's germline CDR1 is LGHNA and CDR2 YSLEER. The CDR3 runs 16 residues. V was cut by 4 bases and J by 5 bases, with 20 bases left in between. CDR3 amino acids: CASSLVWGRSSETQYF. In DNA form, the CDR3 reads TGCGCCAGCAGCCTCGTCTGGGGGCGGTCCTCGGAGACCCAGTACTTC.

V is TRBV4-3 and J is TRBJ2-5; D is perhaps TRBD2 (5 bases). V was cut by 1 base and J by 1 base, with 10 bases left in between. Germline CDR1 and CDR2: LGHNA and YSLEER. The CDR3 extends over 15 amino acids. The CDR3 loop is CASSQGGGLQETQYF. The DNA for the CDR3 is TGCGCCAGCAGCCAAGGAGGCGGGCTCCAAGAGACCCAGTACTTC.

V and J are TRBV2 and TRBJ2-2; D unresolved. The germline V and J ends were trimmed by 3 bases and 5 bases, with 7 bases remaining between them. Germline assignment: CDR1 SNHLY and CDR2 FYNNEI. This CDR3 spans 13 amino acids. The CDR3, as DNA: TGTGCCAGCAGTGAGACGTGGACCGGGGAGCTGTTTTTT. Translating it yields CASSETWTGELFF.

The rearrangement joins TRBV11-2 to TRBJ1-5; D call uncertain. Trimming shortened V by 1 base and J by 5 bases, and 9 bases separated the two germline ends. Germline V gives CDR1 SGHAT, CDR2 FQNNGV. CDR3 size: 14 residues. The CDR3 loop is CASSLGLRDQPQHF. The CDR3 DNA is TGTGCCAGCAGCTTAGGGTTACGGGATCAGCCCCAGCATTTT.

This clone has just a few counts. The CDR3, as DNA: TGTGCCAGTTCCAGGACAGTTAACACCGGGGAGCTGTTTTTT. Its protein is CASSRTVNTGELFF. The V call is TRBV2, the J call TRBJ2-2, with TRBD1 as a possible D gene (6 bases). CDR1 and CDR2 (germline): SNHLY, FYNNEI. Trimming pared 9 bases from V and 2 bases from J, leaving 13 bases between. This CDR3 has 14 residues.

The V gene is TRBV12-5, the J gene TRBJ2-7; possibly TRBD1 for D (5 bases). The CDR3 runs 13 residues. The ends were cut back, 1 base at V and 9 bases at J, with 13 bases in the middle. Germline assignment: CDR1 LGHNT and CDR2 FRNRAP. CDR3 DNA: TGTGCTAGTGGTTTGGGAGCAGGGTTCTGGCAGTACTTC. Its translation: CASGLGAGFWQYF.

The chain recombines TRBV5-1 with TRBJ2-1; TRBD2 matches at 7 bases. Germline trimming cut 1 base from V and 4 bases from J; bases unmatched to any gene: 11. Per germline, CDR1 SGHRS and CDR2 YFSETQ. The CDR3 sequence is 17 residues long. DNA for the CDR3: TGCGCCAGCAGCTTGCCGACTAGCAGCCCTTCATACAATGAGCAGTTCTTC. Protein: CASSLPTSSPSYNEQFF.

In its sample, this clone was seen once. Here the CDR3 DNA reads TGTGCCAGCTCACCACGGGACAGGGATTCACCCCTCCACTTT. This gives the protein CASSPRDRDSPLHF. The gene calls are TRBV18 and TRBJ1-6; TRBD1 agrees at 9 bases. The J segment lost 8 bases and the V segment lost 1 base, leaving 0 bases of the junction unmatched. The CDR3 spans 14 residues. Germline CDR1 is KGHSH and CDR2 is LQKENI.

The chain links TRBV9 to TRBJ1-2; D is ambiguous. Germline values: CDR1 SGDLS, CDR2 YYNGEE. The V gene lost 0 bases and the J gene lost 2 bases, with 8 bases spanning the gap. This CDR3 is 14 amino acids long. Here the CDR3 reads CASSVDQGNYGYTF. The CDR3 coding sequence is TGTGCCAGCAGCGTAGACCAAGGGAACTATGGCTACACCTTC.

The chain is built from TRBV6-1 and TRBJ2-7, with D possibly being TRBD1 (6 bases). Trimming shortened V by 5 bases and J by 4 bases, and 12 bases separated the two germline ends. There are 13 residues in the CDR3. In germline, CDR1 is MNHNS, CDR2 SASEGT. The CDR3 nucleotides read TGTGCCAGCAGTCACCCCACAGGGTACGAGCAGTACTTC. Amino acids: CASSHPTGYEQYF.

The V call is TRBV11-3, the J call TRBJ2-7, with a weak D call TRBD2 (6 bases). Between the trimmed V and J ends, which lost 5 bases and 2 bases, there was a span of 19 bases. This CDR3 comprises 16 residues. The germline CDR1 and CDR2 sequences are SGHNT and YENEEA. The CDR3 DNA is TGTGCCAGCAGCCCGGGGGTCCAGGCCCTTACCTACGAGCAGTACTTC. Its translation: CASSPGVQALTYEQYF.

The chain carries TRBV19 and TRBJ2-3; unclear D gene. The germline gives CDR1 LNHDA, CDR2 SQIVND (reference sequence). Trimming removed 3 bases from V and 0 bases from J, with 10 bases in between. This CDR3 comprises 15 residues. The CDR3 nucleotides read TGTGCCAGTAGTATTACTGGGCCTAGCACAGATACGCAGTATTTT. Encoded protein: CASSITGPSTDTQYF.

This clone is a singleton in its sample. The chain combines TRBV5-1 with TRBJ1-3; D remains ambiguous. In germline, CDR1 is SGHRS, CDR2 YFSETQ. The V end was cut by 0 bases, the J end by 1 base, with 11 bases between. This CDR3 region has 16 residues. The CDR3 loop is CASSLGAESSGNTIYF. The DNA of the CDR3 is TGCGCCAGCAGCTTGGGCGCGGAGTCTTCTGGAAACACCATATATTTT. Combining the CDR3 with reference TRBV5-1 and TRBJ1-3 gives the whole variable domain KAGVTQTPRYLIKTRGQQVTLSCSPISGHRSVSWYQQTPGQGLQFLFEYFSETQRNKGNFPGRFSGRQFSNSRSEMNVSTLELGDSALYLCASSLGAESSGNTIYFGEGSWLTVV.

V gene TRBV7-6 combines with J gene TRBJ2-2; D unclear. Germline CDR1 is SGHVS and CDR2 is FNYEAQ. The ends were cut back, 3 bases at V and 2 bases at J, with 13 bases in the middle. The CDR3 has 16 amino acids. The DNA for the CDR3 is TGTGCCAGCAGCTTTAACCAGGTCGTTAACACCGGGGAGCTGTTTTTT. Translation: CASSFNQVVNTGELFF.

This sequence joins TRBV7-2 and TRBJ2-7; TRBD2 is a possible D gene (5 bases). Trimming cost V 5 bases and J 3 bases, with 14 bases left between them. Germline-derived CDR1 and CDR2 are SGHTA and FQGNSA. There are 14 residues in the CDR3. CDR3 sequence (DNA): TGTGCCAGCAGCCCGAGACACACTAGCTACGAGCAGTACTTC. Protein sequence: CASSPRHTSYEQYF. Filled out from reference TRBV7-2 and TRBJ2-7, the complete variable domain reads GAGVSQSPSNKVTEKGKDVELRCDPISGHTALYWYRQSLGQGLEFLIYFQGNSAPDKSGLPSDRFSAERTGGSVSTLTIQRTQQEDSAVYLCASSPRHTSYEQYFGPGTRLTVT.

The J gene is TRBJ2-7, the V gene TRBV7-3; 10 bases are shared with TRBD1. The germline V gene has CDR1 SGHTA and CDR2 FQGTGA. The CDR3 length is 14 residues. Trimming at V came to 5 bases and at J to 5 bases, leaving 6 bases not matched to a gene. CDR3 coding DNA: TGTGCCAGCAGCAAGACCGGGACAGGGGACGAGCAGTACTTC. The encoded protein is CASSKTGTGDEQYF. The whole variable domain, remainder taken from reference TRBV7-3 and TRBJ2-7, is GAGVSQTPSNKVTEKGKYVELRCDPISGHTALYWYRQSLGQGPEFLIYFQGTGAADDSGLPNDRFFAVRPEGSVSTLKIQRTERGDSAVYLCASSKTGTGDEQYFGPGTRLTVT.

This clone has a single count. The rearrangement joins TRBV7-2 to TRBJ2-2; 8 bases line up with TRBD1. The V and J ends lost 5 bases and 3 bases, in that order; junction bases with no gene match: 5. The V gene's germline CDR1 is SGHTA and CDR2 FQGNSA. The CDR3 is 15 residues long. This CDR3 is CASSRTGRYTGELFF. CDR3 nucleotide sequence: TGTGCCAGCAGCCGGACAGGGAGGTACACCGGGGAGCTGTTTTTT.